Each of the 8 T cell receptor beta chains below was sequenced from the same sample in a study of cytomegalovirus exposure and HLA in healthy donors. Researchers ran the PCR with 60 Vbeta and 13 Jbeta primers. Using immunoSEQ multiplex PCR, the repertoire was profiled, and TCRdb retains in-frame clones only, with some absent. The sample holds some 150,000 clones, about 80% seen once. Sequencing was performed on PBMCs. Every receptor here comes from a woman aged 45-60 years in good health and CMV-seropositive.

V is TRBV4-1 and J is TRBJ1-4; 7 nucleotides align to TRBD1. Trimming cost V 0 bases and J 4 bases; bases outside gene matches: 11. This CDR3 is built from 18 residues. Germline CDR1 reads MGHRA; CDR2 reads YSYEKL. The CDR3 loop reads CASSQDSTGAGGNEKLFF. In DNA form, the CDR3 reads TGCGCCAGCAGCCAAGACTCTACAGGGGCCGGGGGTAATGAAAAACTGTTTTTT.

The chain couples TRBV7-9 to TRBJ1-1; TRBD1 is a possible D gene (6 bases). V was shortened by 4 bases and J by 6 bases, with 9 bases between the two germline ends. The germline V gene encodes CDR1 SEHNR and CDR2 FQNEAQ (reference sequence). The CDR3 sequence is 12 residues long. The CDR3 loop reads CASSSQGAEAFF. The CDR3 region has the DNA TGTGCCAGCAGCTCACAGGGAGCTGAAGCTTTCTTT.

The chain combines TRBV30 with TRBJ1-5; D is ambiguous. The CDR3 totals 13 residues. V was trimmed by 0 bases and J by 6 bases, leaving 9 bases between them. Germline V gene lookup returns CDR1 GTSNPN and CDR2 SVGIG (reference sequence). CDR3 coding DNA: TGTGCCTGGAGTGTACGGGGAAGTCAGCCCCAGCATTTT. Protein: CAWSVRGSQPQHF. The whole variable domain, remainder taken from reference TRBV30 and TRBJ1-5, is SQTIHQWPATLVQPVGSPLSLECTVEGTSNPNLYWYRQAAGRGLQLLFYSVGIGQISSEVPQNLSASRPQDRQFILSSKKLLLSDSGFYLCAWSVRGSQPQHFGDGTRLSIL.

The chain employs TRBV6-1 and TRBJ1-2, with D maybe TRBD1 (6 bases). Germline V CDR1 and CDR2: MNHNS, SASEGT. V shed 6 bases and J shed 8 bases, with 16 bases lying between them. This CDR3 has 13 residues. The DNA of the CDR3 is TGTGCCAGCAGATTAAACAGGGATTGGGGCTACACCTTC. Amino acids: CASRLNRDWGYTF.

J is TRBJ1-1 and V is TRBV30; possibly TRBD1 for D (5 bases). The CDR3 contains 14 residues. The germline gives CDR1 GTSNPN, CDR2 SVGIG (reference sequence). Trimming removed 4 bases from V and 1 base from J, with 13 bases in between. The CDR3 protein is CAWKTVGGNTEAFF. The CDR3 bases are TGTGCCTGGAAAACCGTCGGGGGGAACACTGAAGCTTTCTTT. Complete variable domain (other parts from reference TRBV30 and TRBJ1-1): SQTIHQWPATLVQPVGSPLSLECTVEGTSNPNLYWYRQAAGRGLQLLFYSVGIGQISSEVPQNLSASRPQDRQFILSSKKLLLSDSGFYLCAWKTVGGNTEAFFGQGTRLTVV.

The V call is TRBV28, the J call TRBJ2-7, with D hard to call. The CDR3 covers 11 residues. The germline V gene encodes CDR1 MDHEN and CDR2 SYDVKM. Trimming removed 3 bases from V and 6 bases from J, with 6 bases in between. DNA for the CDR3: TGTGCCAGCAGTTTCTACCTCGAGCAGTACTTC. Translation gives CASSFYLEQYF. Supplemented by reference TRBV28 and TRBJ2-7, the full variable domain reads DVKVTQSSRYLVKRTGEKVFLECVQDMDHENMFWYRQDPGLGLRLIYFSYDVKMKEKGDIPEGYSVSREKKERFSLILESASTNQTSMYLCASSFYLEQYFGPGTRLTVT.

This clone was observed a handful of times. Here the CDR3 reads CASSSHQGASTGELFF. Here the CDR3 DNA reads TGTGCCAGCAGCTCCCATCAGGGGGCCTCCACCGGGGAGCTGTTTTTT. The rearrangement links TRBV11-2 to TRBJ2-2; TRBD1 aligns across 8 bases. The CDR3 consists of 16 residues. V shed 4 bases, J shed 4 bases, and the junction held 8 bases outside the gene matches. The V gene's germline CDR1 is SGHAT and CDR2 FQNNGV.

The CDR3 region is CSVVEGARETQYF. Here the CDR3 DNA reads TGCAGCGTTGTGGAGGGGGCCCGAGAGACCCAGTACTTC. V and J are TRBV29-1 and TRBJ2-5; maybe TRBD1 (7 bases). Trimming left V 4 bases short and J 4 bases short, with 13 bases between. The CDR3 covers 13 residues. Germline CDR1 reads SQVTM; CDR2 reads ANQGSEA.